The 13 T cell receptor beta chains presented below share a single source sample, sequenced in a study of molecular identifiers for immune sequencing clone quantification. TCRdb used MiXCR to reprocess the PCR reads, holding one entry per CDR3 protein. The sample consists of about 640,000 distinct CDR3 sequences, about 20% of them appearing once. Specimen: naive CD8+ T cells from blood, with Jurkat cell RNA spiked in. Subset denoted: FACS-sorted CD8+CD4-CCR7+CD45RA+ naive T cells. The receptors shown here come from a human donor in good health. Some libraries in this study had Jurkat cell RNA spiked in.

This clonotype was counted at least ten times. The J gene is TRBJ2-3, the V gene TRBV7-6; D is unclear. CDR1 SGHVS and CDR2 FNYEAQ come from the germline V gene. Trimming shortened V by 4 bases and J by 1 base, and 9 bases separated the two germline ends. There are 14 residues in the CDR3. The CDR3 loop is CASSSSPGTDTQYF. The CDR3 DNA is TGTGCCAGCAGCTCGTCGCCGGGCACAGATACGCAGTATTTT.

This clonotype appeared a few times. The chain employs TRBV7-9 and TRBJ2-7, with D tentatively TRBD1 (5 bases). V dropped 1 base and J dropped 1 base, with 14 bases sitting between them. Germline V gives CDR1 SEHNR, CDR2 FQNEAQ (reference sequence). The CDR3 sequence is 16 residues long. Here the CDR3 reads CASSLVGQGVSYEQYF. CDR3 sequence (DNA): TGTGCCAGCAGCTTAGTTGGCCAGGGCGTATCCTACGAGCAGTACTTC.

This clonotype appeared a few times. The V gene is TRBV6-1, the J gene TRBJ1-1, with 10 bases fitting TRBD1. V gave up 6 bases and J gave up 6 bases; unmatched junction bases: 7. This CDR3 contains 14 residues. Germline CDR1 and CDR2: MNHNS and SASEGT. The CDR3, as DNA: TGTGCCAGCAGGCAGACAGGGGGCCTGTCTGAAGCTTTCTTT. Translating gives CASRQTGGLSEAFF.

A remark on this clonotype: A single base separates this from a much larger clone, so it may be a read error. The CDR3 ends on some other residue instead of the conserved phenylalanine or tryptophan, so this is likely a read error. J is TRBJ2-5 and V is TRBV6-4; tentative D call: TRBD2 (6 bases). V lost 5 bases and J lost 4, with 11 bases in between. The germline V gene encodes CDR1 MRHNA and CDR2 SNTAGT. There are 13 residues in the CDR3. The CDR3 region has the DNA TGTGCCAGCAGTCGGTTGGGGGGAGAGACCCAGTACCTC. The encoded protein is CASSRLGGETQYL.

This clonotype was seen more than once but under ten times. This may be a read error, as it is one base from a much larger clone. The chain recombines TRBV4-3 with TRBJ2-3; D is possibly TRBD2 (5 bases). The CDR3 is 16 residues long. V gave up 4 bases and J gave up 11 bases, with 25 bases separating them. The germline V gene has CDR1 LGHNA and CDR2 YSLEER. In DNA form, the CDR3 reads TGCGCCAGCAGCCCTTCAGGACGGGGAGTTTATTCTGGGCAGTATTTT. Its protein product is CASSPSGRGVYSGQYF.

This clonotype was seen ten or more times. J is TRBJ2-7 and V is TRBV19, with TRBD1 identical over 8 bases. V lost 7 bases to trimming and J lost 4 bases; unmatched junction nucleotides: 9. The CDR3 covers 14 residues. Germline V CDR1 and CDR2: LNHDA, SQIVND (reference sequence). CDR3 loop: CASKPDRESYEQYF. The CDR3, as DNA: TGTGCCAGTAAGCCGGACAGGGAAAGTTACGAGCAGTACTTC.

Of note for this clonotype: A much larger clone is a single base away; this may be a read error. The V gene is TRBV27, the J gene TRBJ1-1, with a possible D match to TRBD1 (5 bases). V lost 7 bases, J lost 3 bases, and 12 bases lay in between. Germline CDR1 and CDR2: MNHEY and SMNVEV (reference sequence). The CDR3 loop spans 13 amino acids. CDR3 amino acids: CASNWGFHTEAFF. CDR3 DNA sequence: TGTGCCAGCAACTGGGGGTTCCACACTGAAGCTTTCTTT.

The CDR3 coding sequence is TGCAGTGCTAGAGAGAGACAGGGTCCCTATTCACCCCTCCACTTT. It codes for CSARERQGPYSPLHF. The rearrangement joins TRBV20-1 to TRBJ1-6; 7 bases line up with TRBD1. CDR1 and CDR2 (germline): DFQATT, SNEGSKA (reference sequence). V was clipped by 0 bases and J by 8 bases; unmatched bases: 7. There are 15 residues in the CDR3.

This chain uses TRBV7-2 with TRBJ2-1, with a tentative D call TRBD1 (6 bases). CDR1 is SGHTA, CDR2 FQGNSA, per germline. The CDR3 runs 13 residues. The ends were cut back, 6 bases at V and 6 bases at J, with 12 bases in the middle. This CDR3 is CASRAGERNEQFF. The CDR3 nucleotides are TGTGCCAGCAGGGCAGGGGAACGCAATGAGCAGTTCTTC.

This clonotype has ten or more counts. This chain uses TRBV20-1 with TRBJ1-5; TRBD1 aligns across 8 bases. Germline V gene data show CDR1 as DFQATT and CDR2 as SNEGSKA (reference sequence). CDR3 length: 13 amino acids. With V trimmed by 6 bases and J by 1 base, 2 bases remained unmatched. CDR3 sequence reads: CSARQGSNQPQHF. CDR3 bases: TGCAGTGCAAGACAGGGGAGCAATCAGCCCCAGCATTTT.

The J gene is TRBJ2-1, the V gene TRBV29-1; tentatively, D is TRBD1 (5 bases). Germline V gene lookup returns CDR1 SQVTM and CDR2 ANQGSEA. The CDR3 totals 12 residues. V lost 3 bases to trimming and J lost 4 bases, with 7 bases between them. The CDR3 here is CSVDRDYNEQFF. CDR3 sequence (DNA): TGCAGCGTTGACAGGGATTACAATGAGCAGTTCTTC.

The table lists this clonotype with many counts. The rearrangement joins TRBV2 to TRBJ2-7; perhaps TRBD2 as D (6 bases). Deletions cut 9 bases from V and 1 base from J, with 16 bases between. The length of the CDR3 is 14 residues. Germline loops: CDR1 SNHLY, CDR2 FYNNEI. Here the CDR3 DNA reads TGTGCCAGATATCCCGGGACTCGTTCCTACGAGCAGTACTTC. Protein: CARYPGTRSYEQYF.

This clonotype was seen many times. This rearrangement joins TRBV28 to TRBJ1-1, with 12 nucleotides matching TRBD1. The CDR3 covers 20 residues. Germline V lookup: CDR1 MDHEN, CDR2 SYDVKM. The V segment lost 1 base and the J segment 3 bases; nucleotides outside the gene matches: 15. The CDR3 sequence is CASSLLQSGTGGFWYTEAFF. CDR3 bases: TGTGCCAGCAGTTTATTGCAGTCCGGGACAGGGGGCTTTTGGTACACTGAAGCTTTCTTT.